The clone carrying this TCR beta chain showed up many times. This record belongs to a study of regulatory T cells in long-lasting Graves disease. Germline values: CDR1 SNHLY, CDR2 FYNNEI. The CDR3 is made up of 13 amino acids. V shed 6 bases and J 5 bases; nucleotides not matched to a gene: 4. Time point denoted: persistent/refractory GD, antithyroid drugs over 5 years with positive TRAb. PBMC RNA was the source of the TCR library. Relying on iRepertoire HTBI primers and Arm-PCR of CDR3 regions, the team built TCR beta libraries. TCRdb passed the multiplex PCR reads through MiXCR, listing each CDR3 protein once. The table shows fewer than 600,000 distinct CDR3 sequences, with roughly 23% occurring only once.

The genes are TRBV2 and TRBJ2-4; the match to TRBD2 covers 7 bases. This specimen consisted of peripheral blood mononuclear cells (PBMCs), obtained when the disease was refractory, from a patient treated with antithyroid drugs. The clonotype originates from a female donor with Graves disease. The CDR3 spells CASSTSAENIQYF. Written as DNA, the CDR3 is TGTGCCAGCAGCACTAGCGCCGAAAACATTCAGTACTTC.